These T cell receptor beta chains were read from a single sample in a study of blood T cell repertoires in COVID-19. TCRdb keeps only in-frame clones here, not all; method: immunoSEQ multiplex PCR. Of fewer than 500,000 clones listed, approximately 87% were seen once; the top ten hold approximately 1.2%. Material: PBMCs or T cells enriched from blood (not recorded which). The origin of the receptors is a man aged 25-45 years who had recovered from COVID-19. CDR3s include the opening cysteine and the closing phenylalanine or tryptophan.

v_gene	j_gene	CDR3aa
TRBV7-2	TRBJ1-2	CASSLAGQNYGYTF
TRBV10-1	TRBJ1-1	CASRQDGTTEAFF
TRBV19	TRBJ1-5	CASTPGGANQPQHF
TRBV12-5	TRBJ1-2	CASGLGSGSYGYTF
TRBV4-1	TRBJ2-1	CASSQEGAGSSYNEQFF
TRBV27	TRBJ2-2	CASSFAANTGELFF
TRBV6-6	TRBJ2-3	CASSVTGGSSTDTQYF
TRBV25-1	TRBJ1-3	CASSELNGDTIYF
TRBV19	TRBJ1-2	CASRSTTGPYGYTF
TRBV6-5	TRBJ1-1	CASRGQLNTEAFF
TRBV5-1	TRBJ2-1	CASSFLTESSYNEQFF
TRBV19	TRBJ2-2	CASSIWGQGSVTGELFF
TRBV13	TRBJ1-6	CASSLGVGASPLHF
TRBV7-8	TRBJ1-6	CASSLTGQRNSPLHF
TRBV5-1	TRBJ2-7	CASSFSGPTYEQYF
TRBV9	TRBJ1-2	CASSVDRASGYTF
TRBV6-5	TRBJ1-2	CASSPTGANYGYTF
TRBV4-2	TRBJ2-7	CASSQDGSWGGVYEQYF
TRBV6-2/TRBV6-3	TRBJ2-6	CASSFQDRGQYSGANVLTF
TRBV2	TRBJ1-3	CASSEEGGGNTIYF
TRBV5-1	TRBJ1-4	CASSSGTVNEKLFF
TRBV5-1	TRBJ2-2	CASRLGQGMDTGELFF
TRBV5-1	TRBJ1-1	CASRAHSLGGTEAFF
TRBV12-5	TRBJ2-7	CASALQGISGYEQYF
TRBV20-1	TRBJ1-1	CSASPSLNTEAFF
TRBV10-3	TRBJ2-7	CAISVSGGPYEQYF
TRBV19	TRBJ1-5	CASRPGQGMGKPQHF
TRBV29-1	TRBJ2-7	CSVRTDYEQYF
TRBV6-5	TRBJ2-1	CASSSRNLYEFF